A single sample gave rise to the 10 T cell receptor beta chains below, sequenced in a study of blood T cell repertoires in COVID-19. Sequencing used immunoSEQ multiplex PCR; TCRdb keeps in-frame clones, though not all of them. The table has almost 200,000 clones, 89% seen once; the top ten hold roughly 8.8%. Sequencing used PBMCs or T cells enriched from blood (not recorded which). The source of these receptors is a woman aged 18-29 years who had recovered from COVID-19.

The chain couples TRBV7-9 to TRBJ1-1, with no clear D. This CDR3 spans 11 amino acids. CDR1 is SEHNR, CDR2 FQNEAQ, per germline (reference sequence). Trimming shortened V by 3 bases and J by 7 bases, and 6 bases separated the two germline ends. For the CDR3, the DNA is TGTGCCAGCAGCTTGACAAGTGAAGCTTTCTTT. Translation gives CASSLTSEAFF.

This chain links TRBV9 with TRBJ1-1; D uncertain. The V gene's germline CDR1 is SGDLS and CDR2 YYNGEE. Deletions cut 6 bases from V and 4 bases from J, with 19 bases between. The length of the CDR3 is 15 residues. CDR3 amino acids: CASTRRGDLVTEAFF. The CDR3 coding sequence is TGTGCCAGCACACGTCGGGGAGATCTAGTCACTGAAGCTTTCTTT.

V gene TRBV7-9 combines with J gene TRBJ1-1; D might be TRBD1 (6 bases). The CDR3 runs to 16 residues. Trimming took 6 bases from V and 5 from J, leaving 22 bases between them. Looked up from germline, CDR1 is SEHNR and CDR2 is FQNEAQ (reference sequence). The CDR3 nucleotides are TGTGCCAGCAGGAACTACAGGGATGAGCGTGGAACTGAAGCTTTCTTT. Its protein product is CASRNYRDERGTEAFF.

This chain connects TRBV20-1 to TRBJ2-7; D is unresolved. The germline V gene has CDR1 DFQATT and CDR2 SNEGSKA (reference sequence). V was pared by 3 bases and J by 6 bases, with 9 bases between. The CDR3 is 11 residues long. DNA of the CDR3: TGCAGTGCTAGGGCCTTCTCCGAGCAGTACTTC. Translation gives CSARAFSEQYF.

The genes are TRBV5-6 and TRBJ2-7; possible D gene TRBD2, 5 bases. The CDR3 covers 14 residues. V lost 4 bases and J 0 bases, leaving 11 bases between the germline ends. Looked up from germline, CDR1 is SGHDT and CDR2 is YYEEEE. The CDR3 loop reads CASSKAGVSYEQYF. CDR3 bases: TGTGCCAGCAGCAAGGCCGGGGTCTCCTACGAGCAGTACTTC.

This chain joins TRBV6-5 and TRBJ2-1; 8 bases align to TRBD2. CDR1 and CDR2 from the germline V gene are MNHEY and SVGAGI. With 8 bases clipped from V and 0 bases from J, the junction kept 6 bases outside the gene matches. The CDR3 is 15 amino acids. CDR3 protein: CASGAGGNSYNEQFF. Here the CDR3 DNA reads TGTGCCAGCGGGGCGGGGGGCAACTCCTACAATGAGCAGTTCTTC.

This rearrangement joins TRBV5-4 to TRBJ2-2; maybe TRBD2 (5 bases). Germline CDR1 reads SGHNT; CDR2 reads YYREEE (reference sequence). The germline V and J ends were trimmed by 3 bases and 6 bases, with 9 bases remaining between them. The CDR3 is made up of 13 amino acids. CDR3 DNA: TGTGCCAGCAGCTCTTACGGGGCCGGGGAGCTGTTTTTT. This translates into CASSSYGAGELFF.

The J gene is TRBJ2-5, the V gene TRBV4-1, with D possibly TRBD2 on 6 matching bases. The CDR3 extends over 16 amino acids. Trimming stripped 2 bases from V and 5 bases from J, with 18 bases between. Germline CDR1 MGHRA, CDR2 YSYEKL. CDR3 amino acids: CASSQSGGTSGETQYF. The CDR3, as DNA: TGCGCCAGCAGCCAAAGTGGGGGGACTTCGGGGGAGACCCAGTACTTC.

The table lists this clone with a count of one. The chain links TRBV29-1 to TRBJ2-2, with a possible D match to TRBD1 (6 bases). The CDR3 sequence is 15 residues long. Germline CDR1 SQVTM, CDR2 ANQGSEA. Trimming took 3 bases from V and 3 from J, leaving 14 bases between them. The CDR3 DNA reads as TGCAGCGTTGACCCGGGACACTCGTACACCGGGGAGCTGTTTTTT. The encoded protein is CSVDPGHSYTGELFF.

The V and J genes are TRBV27 and TRBJ1-6; possible D gene TRBD1, 5 bases. The CDR3 extends over 14 amino acids. The germline gives CDR1 MNHEY, CDR2 SMNVEV (reference sequence). The V end lost 2 bases, the J end lost 7 bases, and 9 bases lay between the germline ends. The CDR3 DNA reads as TGTGCCAGCAGTTTAGTAGGGGCGAATTCACCCCTCCACTTT. Its translation is CASSLVGANSPLHF.